Below are 32 T cell receptor beta chains sequenced from a single sample in a study of regulatory T cells in long-lasting Graves disease. Time point noted: newly diagnosed GD, antithyroid drugs for less than 3 months. PBMC-derived RNA was used for the TCR library. CDR3 regions were amplified by Arm-PCR using iRepertoire HTBI primers to build TCR beta libraries. TCRdb processed the multiplex PCR reads anew with MiXCR; each CDR3 protein has one entry. The sample has a few hundred thousand distinct CDR3 sequences, over 20% seen once. This specimen was peripheral blood mononuclear cells (PBMCs), taken at new diagnosis, from a patient treated with antithyroid drugs. The source is a female donor with Graves disease.

Many counts were recorded for this clonotype. This chain joins TRBV7-9 and TRBJ1-1; D is ambiguous. V was pared by 5 bases and J by 6 bases, with 13 bases between. Germline CDR1 SEHNR, CDR2 FQNEAQ (reference sequence). This CDR3 has 13 amino acids. The CDR3 nucleotides read TGTGCCAGCAGCCATAGTCTGGGCGCTGAAGCTTTCTTT. Its protein is CASSHSLGAEAFF.

The rearrangement links TRBV20-1 to TRBJ1-5; the D is unclear. Germline assignment: CDR1 DFQATT and CDR2 SNEGSKA (reference sequence). This CDR3 region has 14 residues. The germline V and J ends were trimmed by 1 base and 0 bases, with 7 bases remaining between them. The CDR3 loop reads CSARVPNSNQPQHF. In nucleotides, the CDR3 is TGCAGTGCTAGAGTACCCAATAGCAATCAGCCCCAGCATTTT.

This clonotype was seen repeatedly, ten times or more. This chain uses TRBV7-3 with TRBJ1-1; no clear D. CDR3 length: 13 residues. V was pared by 5 bases and J by 4 bases, with 11 bases between. The V gene's germline CDR1 is SGHTA and CDR2 FQGTGA. The CDR3 loop reads CASSLQFFTEAFF. As DNA, the CDR3 is TGTGCCAGCAGCCTACAGTTTTTCACTGAAGCTTTCTTT.

This clonotype was picked up many times. The chain couples TRBV15 to TRBJ2-1; 7 bases fit TRBD2. The germline V gene encodes CDR1 LNHNV and CDR2 YYDKDF (reference sequence). Trimming cost V 0 bases and J 7 bases; bases outside gene matches: 9. There are 16 residues in the CDR3. The CDR3 region has the DNA TGTGCCACCAGCAGAGATATGGGGGAGGGCCTGAATGAGCAGTTCTTC. It translates to CATSRDMGEGLNEQFF.

This clonotype came up many times. V and J are TRBV20-1 and TRBJ2-1; 8 bases are shared with TRBD2. Looked up from germline, CDR1 is DFQATT and CDR2 is SNEGSKA (reference sequence). This CDR3 has 13 amino acids. V was pared by 5 bases and J by 6 bases, with 6 bases of the junction left unmatched. CDR3 amino acids: CSAPPGLGNEQFF. The CDR3 nucleotides read TGCAGTGCTCCTCCGGGACTAGGCAATGAGCAGTTCTTC.

In this sample, this clonotype turned up many times. J is TRBJ2-1 and V is TRBV6-2 or TRBV6-3; D unclear. V was trimmed by 8 bases and J by 6 bases, leaving 14 bases between them. The CDR3 has 13 amino acids. Germline V gene data show CDR1 as MNHEY and CDR2 as SVGEGT. DNA of the CDR3: TGTGCCAGCCGAGCCCCCGGCGGCAATGAGCAGTTCTTC. It specifies CASRAPGGNEQFF.

The rearrangement joins TRBV19 to TRBJ2-7, with D possibly TRBD1 on 6 matching bases. V gave up 2 bases and J gave up 0 bases, with 8 bases separating them. The CDR3 length is 14 residues. Germline-derived CDR1 and CDR2 are LNHDA and SQIVND (reference sequence). The CDR3 is CASSITGYSYEQYF. For the CDR3, the DNA is TGTGCCAGTAGTATAACAGGGTACTCCTACGAGCAGTACTTC. Full variable domain (outside the CDR3, taken from reference TRBV19 and TRBJ2-7): DGGITQSPKYLFRKEGQNVTLSCEQNLNHDAMYWYRQDPGQGLRLIYYSQIVNDFQKGDIAEGYSVSREKKESFPLTVTSAQKNPTAFYLCASSITGYSYEQYFGPGTRLTVT.

This clonotype was recorded at least ten times. Written as DNA, the CDR3 is TGTGCCAGCAGCCCCCAGGGACCGGCCAGCGCAACCGGGGAGCTGTTTTTT. Protein sequence: CASSPQGPASATGELFF. This chain connects TRBV3-1 to TRBJ2-2; D is possibly TRBD1 or TRBD2 (5 bases each). V lost 4 bases to trimming and J lost 5 bases, with 20 bases between them. From germline, CDR1 is LGHDT and CDR2 YNNKEL (reference sequence). CDR3 length: 17 amino acids.

The chain combines TRBV6-2 or TRBV6-3 with TRBJ1-5; a possible D gene is TRBD1 (5 bases). V lost 7 bases, J lost 0 bases, and 13 bases lay in between. The CDR3 is made up of 15 amino acids. The germline gives CDR1 MNHEY, CDR2 SVGEGT. CDR3 DNA sequence: TGTGCCAGCACGAACAGGTTCAATAGCAATCAGCCCCAGCATTTT. Its protein is CASTNRFNSNQPQHF.

This clonotype was counted many times. The chain recombines TRBV6-1 with TRBJ2-3, with TRBD2 identical over 9 bases. Germline V CDR1 and CDR2: MNHNS, SASEGT. Trimming removed 6 bases from V and 4 bases from J; junction bases left unmatched: 11. CDR3 size: 16 residues. The CDR3 DNA follows: TGTGCCAGCAGACCTCCGACTAGCGGTTGGGCAGATACGCAGTATTTT. As protein: CASRPPTSGWADTQYF.

This clonotype occurred many times. The rearrangement links TRBV3-1 to TRBJ2-1; 8 bases match TRBD2. This CDR3 is built from 15 residues. Germline CDR1 and CDR2: LGHDT and YNNKEL (reference sequence). V was clipped by 5 bases and J by 5 bases; unmatched bases: 8. The CDR3 nucleotides are TGTGCCAGCAGCGCTACAGCGGGGGTCGACAATGAGCAGTTCTTC. Protein: CASSATAGVDNEQFF.

Concerning this clonotype: Sequence at one end of the junction differs from germline and may be a read error. The chain links TRBV3-1 to TRBJ1-2, with a possible D match to TRBD1 (5 bases). The germline V gene has CDR1 LGHDT and CDR2 YNNKEL (reference sequence). The CDR3 extends over 15 amino acids. The CDR3 loop is CAGSQDFTTVYGYTF. The CDR3 region has the DNA TGTGCCGGCAGCCAAGATTTCACGACAGTGTATGGCTACACCTTC.

This clonotype has ten or more counts. This chain links TRBV6-5 with TRBJ2-1; a weak D match, TRBD1 (6 bases). Germline CDR1 and CDR2: MNHEY and SVGAGI. V was cut by 4 bases and J by 9 bases, with 13 bases left in between. The CDR3 is 13 residues long. The DNA of the CDR3 is TGTGCCAGCAGTTTTGTGGAACAGGGTGAGCAGTTCTTC. Protein: CASSFVEQGEQFF.

Remarks on this clonotype: This likely came from a read error, as a far larger clone is one base away. The missing conserved phenylalanine or tryptophan at the end of this CDR3 makes a read error likely. This chain links TRBV6-2 or TRBV6-3 with TRBJ2-1; possible D gene TRBD1, 5 bases. CDR3 length: 14 amino acids. V was trimmed by 5 bases and J by 3 bases, leaving 11 bases between them. Germline V gives CDR1 MNHEY, CDR2 SVGEGT. This CDR3 is CASSGVGVYNEQFL. DNA for the CDR3: TGTGCCAGCAGTGGGGTAGGGGTCTACAATGAGCAGTTCCTC.

This chain uses TRBV19 with TRBJ1-4; 9 positions match TRBD1. The CDR3 consists of 15 residues. V was clipped by 3 bases and J by 6 bases; unmatched bases: 5. Germline V gene lookup returns CDR1 LNHDA and CDR2 SQIVND (reference sequence). DNA of the CDR3: TGTGCCAGTAGTATGGTCCGGACAGGGGATGAAAAACTGTTTTTT. The encoded protein is CASSMVRTGDEKLFF. Complete variable domain (other parts from reference TRBV19 and TRBJ1-4): DGGITQSPKYLFRKEGQNVTLSCEQNLNHDAMYWYRQDPGQGLRLIYYSQIVNDFQKGDIAEGYSVSREKKESFPLTVTSAQKNPTAFYLCASSMVRTGDEKLFFGSGTQLSVL.

This clonotype was recorded once. This is likely an artifact of a read error, given a far larger clone one base away. The chain joins TRBV7-2 to TRBJ2-1; tentatively, D is TRBD2 (5 bases). The germline V gene has CDR1 SGHTA and CDR2 FQGNSA. V was shortened by 7 bases and J by 10 bases, with 20 bases between the two germline ends. This CDR3 is 14 amino acids long. CDR3 bases: TGTGCCAGCACCCTATCCCCAGGCGAGGGCGAGCAGTTCTTC. It is translated as CASTLSPGEGEQFF.

The chain uses TRBV2 and TRBJ2-7, with 9 positions matching TRBD2. J was trimmed by 6 bases and V by 6 bases; bases with no gene match: 12. CDR1 is SNHLY, CDR2 FYNNEI, per germline. The length of the CDR3 is 15 residues. This CDR3 reads CASRERTGLASEQYF. In DNA form, the CDR3 reads TGTGCCAGCAGGGAGAGAACGGGACTAGCTTCCGAGCAGTACTTC.

The chain couples TRBV5-1 to TRBJ2-3, with 14 bases matching TRBD2. J lost 7 bases, V lost 3 bases, and 7 bases had no gene match. CDR1 SGHRS and CDR2 YFSETQ come from the germline V gene. This CDR3 contains 16 residues. The CDR3 DNA reads as TGCGCCAGCAGCTCGGGGACTAGCGGGGGTTCCTATACGCAGTATTTT. It encodes CASSSGTSGGSYTQYF.

The table lists this clonotype with many counts. The chain joins TRBV11-2 to TRBJ2-1; D possibly corresponds to TRBD2 (6 bases). The CDR3 runs 13 residues. Trimming shortened V by 5 bases and J by 6 bases, and 11 bases separated the two germline ends. Germline CDR1 SGHAT, CDR2 FQNNGV. The CDR3 DNA is TGTGCCAGCAGCCCCAGGACTATCAATGAGCAGTTCTTC. Translated: CASSPRTINEQFF.

The rearrangement links TRBV19 to TRBJ1-2; no definite D call. The CDR3 loop spans 17 amino acids. The germline CDR1 and CDR2 sequences are LNHDA and SQIVND (reference sequence). The V gene lost 8 bases and the J gene lost 2 bases, with 24 bases spanning the gap. This CDR3 reads CASYPTVSGRGNYGYTF. The CDR3 DNA reads TGTGCCAGTTACCCAACCGTCAGCGGCAGAGGCAACTATGGCTACACCTTC.

This clonotype was detected ten times or more. The chain has TRBV5-5 and TRBJ2-5, with TRBD1 matching over 8 bases. Unmatched junction bases numbered 6, after V lost 3 bases and J lost 5 bases. CDR1 is SGHKS, CDR2 YYEKEE, per germline (reference sequence). This CDR3 has 14 amino acids. For the CDR3, the DNA is TGTGCCAGCAGCTGGAGGACAGGGCGGGAGACCCAGTACTTC. It yields the protein CASSWRTGRETQYF.

This clonotype was observed at least ten times. V gene TRBV6-2 or TRBV6-3 combines with J gene TRBJ1-1; D is unclear. V shed 0 bases and J shed 5 bases, with 13 bases lying between them. CDR3 size: 15 residues. The germline CDR1 and CDR2 sequences are MNHEY and SVGEGT. CDR3 protein: CASSYSRDPRTEAFF. In DNA form, the CDR3 reads TGTGCCAGCAGTTACTCGCGGGATCCGCGAACTGAAGCTTTCTTT.

This clonotype was found a few times. The genes are TRBV2 and TRBJ2-1; 9 positions match TRBD1. This CDR3 spans 15 amino acids. V dropped 3 bases and J dropped 5; count of bases not matched to a gene: 5. Germline values: CDR1 SNHLY, CDR2 FYNNEI. The CDR3 DNA follows: TGTGCCAGCAGTGACACAGGGGGCGGGGACAATGAGCAGTTCTTC. As protein: CASSDTGGGDNEQFF.

Ten or more counts support this clonotype. The chain joins TRBV3-2 to TRBJ1-5; the D call of TRBD1 is as the table states it, not checked on the DNA. TRBV3-2 has pseudogene status. This CDR3 spans 14 amino acids. In nucleotides, the CDR3 is TGTGCCAGCAGCCACAGACAGGTCCGGCAGCCCCAGCATTTT. Amino acids: CASSHRQVRQPQHF.

The sample holds a few counts of this clonotype. The J gene is TRBJ2-3, the V gene TRBV7-2, with D tentatively TRBD2 (5 bases). Per the germline V gene, CDR1 is SGHTA and CDR2 is FQGNSA. With 7 bases removed from V and 5 bases from J, the gap between germline ends came to 16 bases. This CDR3 contains 14 residues. For the CDR3, the DNA is TGTGCCAGCACCTCACGGGATATTGGAGATACGCAGTATTTT. Protein sequence: CASTSRDIGDTQYF. Together with reference TRBV7-2 and TRBJ2-3, the CDR3 gives the full variable domain: GAGVSQSPSNKVTEKGKDVELRCDPISGHTALYWYRQSLGQGLEFLIYFQGNSAPDKSGLPSDRFSAERTGGSVSTLTIQRTQQEDSAVYLCASTSRDIGDTQYFGPGTRLTVL.

Ten or more counts support this clonotype. The chain uses TRBV10-3 and TRBJ2-7; TRBD1 matches at 8 bases. Trimming at V came to 4 bases and at J to 3 bases, leaving 11 bases not matched to a gene. The germline gives CDR1 ENHRY, CDR2 SYGVKD. The CDR3 has 16 residues. In nucleotides, the CDR3 is TGTGCCATCAGTGCCTTAGACAGGGGTCCAGACTACGAGCAGTACTTC. It translates to CAISALDRGPDYEQYF.

This clonotype was detected only a few times. The V call is TRBV6-2 or TRBV6-3, the J call TRBJ2-1, with 11 nucleotides matching TRBD2. V lost 4 bases and J lost 8; bases outside the gene matches: 10. Germline V CDR1 and CDR2: MNHEY, SVGEGT. There are 16 residues in the CDR3. DNA for the CDR3: TGTGCCAGCAGTTCGCAGACTAGCGGGGTCAGGGATGAGCAGTTCTTC. This codes for CASSSQTSGVRDEQFF.

This clonotype was recorded at least ten times. V and J are TRBV11-2 and TRBJ2-7; D might be TRBD1 or TRBD2, each matching 6 bases. This CDR3 contains 17 residues. Germline lookup yields CDR1 SGHAT and CDR2 FQNNGV. V lost 4 bases and J 0 bases, leaving 19 bases between the germline ends. This CDR3 reads CASSSATVGGLSYEQYF. Here the CDR3 DNA reads TGTGCCAGCAGCTCAGCGACGGTCGGGGGCCTCTCCTACGAGCAGTACTTC.

A word on this clonotype: A clone one base away is much larger, so this may be a read error. The rearrangement uses TRBV5-5 and TRBJ2-1; D may correspond to TRBD1 or TRBD2 (6 bases each). The J call may be mistaken, given a closer DNA end match to TRBJ2-5. The germline V gene has CDR1 SGHKS and CDR2 YYEKEE (reference sequence). The CDR3 runs 14 residues. CDR3 sequence (DNA): TGTGCCAGCAGCTTCGGGGGCCGGACGGAGGCCCAGTACTTC. Translation: CASSFGGRTEAQYF.

This clonotype was detected ten times or more. J is TRBJ1-5 and V is TRBV7-8, with 7 bases aligning to TRBD1. V was pared by 6 bases and J by 4 bases, with 3 bases of the junction left unmatched. In germline, CDR1 is SGHVS, CDR2 FQNEAQ. The CDR3 consists of 13 residues. The CDR3 nucleotides read TGTGCCAGCAGACGGGACAGAAATCAGCCCCAGCATTTT. It codes for CASRRDRNQPQHF.

The J gene is TRBJ2-7, the V gene TRBV20-1; 11 nucleotides agree with TRBD2. From germline, CDR1 is DFQATT and CDR2 SNEGSKA (reference sequence). The CDR3 runs to 16 residues. With V trimmed by 6 bases and J by 1 base, 11 bases remained unmatched. CDR3 sequence (DNA): TGCAGTGCCACCTCCGGGACTAGCGGTTCGTCCTACGAGCAGTACTTC. This translates into CSATSGTSGSSYEQYF.

This clonotype showed up many times. The rearrangement joins TRBV7-9 to TRBJ2-1, with D perhaps assigned TRBD1 or TRBD2 (5 bases each). The length of the CDR3 is 13 residues. Trimming removed 9 bases at V and 8 bases at J, with 17 bases between. Looked up from germline, CDR1 is SEHNR and CDR2 is FQNEAQ (reference sequence). The CDR3 region has the DNA TGTGCCAGTGAGGGGCCTCTAGCCGATGAGCAGTTCTTC. The encoded protein is CASEGPLADEQFF.